This T cell receptor (beta chain) was profiled in a study of blood T cell repertoires in COVID-19. CDR3 length: 14 amino acids. With 5 bases clipped from V and 3 bases from J, the junction kept 5 bases outside the gene matches. The germline V gene encodes CDR1 SGHAT and CDR2 FQNNGV. Only in-frame clones appear in the TCRdb table, and some are missing; sequencing was by immunoSEQ multiplex PCR. The sample shows around 260,000 clones, about 89% of them seen only once. The sequence derives from a man aged 40-49 years who had recovered from COVID-19. V is TRBV11-2 and J is TRBJ2-7; 9 bases line up with TRBD1. The material sequenced was peripheral blood. DNA for the CDR3: TGTGCCAGCAGCAAGCCGGGACAGGGCTACGAGCAGTACTTC. Protein: CASSKPGQGYEQYF. Based on the CDR3 plus reference TRBV11-2 and TRBJ2-7, the full variable domain is EAGVAQSPRYKIIEKRQSVAFWCNPISGHATLYWYQQILGQGPKLLIQFQNNGVVDDSQLPKDRFSAERLKGVDSTLKIQPAKLEDSAVYLCASSKPGQGYEQYFGPGTRLTVT.